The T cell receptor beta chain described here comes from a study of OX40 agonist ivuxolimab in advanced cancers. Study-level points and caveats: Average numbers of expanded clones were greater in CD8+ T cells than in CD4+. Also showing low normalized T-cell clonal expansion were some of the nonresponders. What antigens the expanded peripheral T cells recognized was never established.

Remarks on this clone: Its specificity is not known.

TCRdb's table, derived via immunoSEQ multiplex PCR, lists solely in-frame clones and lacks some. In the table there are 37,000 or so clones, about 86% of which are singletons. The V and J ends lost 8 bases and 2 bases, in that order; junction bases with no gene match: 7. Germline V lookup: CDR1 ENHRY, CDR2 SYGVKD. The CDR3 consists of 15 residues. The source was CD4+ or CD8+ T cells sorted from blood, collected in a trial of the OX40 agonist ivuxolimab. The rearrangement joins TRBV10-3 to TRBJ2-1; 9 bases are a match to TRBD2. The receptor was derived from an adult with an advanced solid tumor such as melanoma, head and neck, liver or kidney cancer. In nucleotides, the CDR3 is TGTGCCATCGGTTCAGCGGGGGGTACCTACAATGAGCAGTTCTTC. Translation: CAIGSAGGTYNEQFF.